A single sample is the source of the 23 T cell receptor beta chains below, sequenced in a study of blood T cell repertoires in COVID-19. TCRdb's table, derived via immunoSEQ multiplex PCR, lists solely in-frame clones and lacks some. The data show approximately 210,000 clones, roughly 85% seen once. Sequenced: peripheral blood. These receptors were taken from a man aged 25-40 years who had recovered from COVID-19.

This clone was seen a single time. This chain joins TRBV3-1 (or the pseudogene TRBV3-2) and TRBJ2-3, with D tentatively TRBD2 (7 bases). From germline, CDR1 is LGHDT and CDR2 YNNKEL (reference sequence). With 2 bases removed from V and 0 bases from J, the gap between germline ends came to 12 bases. The CDR3 consists of 16 residues. The CDR3 is CASSQTRGPSTDTQYF. In nucleotides, the CDR3 is TGTGCCAGCAGCCAAACGCGGGGGCCCAGCACAGATACGCAGTATTTT.

The chain joins TRBV30 to TRBJ2-4; D is ambiguous. The CDR3 runs 11 residues. CDR1 and CDR2 (germline): GTSNPN, SVGIG (reference sequence). The ends were cut back, 0 bases at V and 7 bases at J, with 4 bases in the middle. CDR3 sequence reads: CAWSVGNIQYF. CDR3 in DNA: TGTGCCTGGAGTGTCGGGAACATTCAGTACTTC.

The V call is TRBV19, the J call TRBJ2-1, with TRBD2 matching over 7 bases. Germline V gene lookup returns CDR1 LNHDA and CDR2 SQIVND (reference sequence). This CDR3 has 15 amino acids. Trimming took 5 bases from V and 7 from J; bases not matched to a gene: 11. The CDR3 coding sequence is TGTGCCAGTAGTTACTCACTGCGGGGGTATAATGAGCAGTTCTTC. Residues: CASSYSLRGYNEQFF.

The chain carries TRBV5-4 and TRBJ1-2, with TRBD1 identical over 10 bases. V gave up 2 bases and J gave up 8 bases; unmatched junction bases: 6. This CDR3 is 14 amino acids long. CDR1 and CDR2 (germline): SGHNT, YYREEE (reference sequence). CDR3 residues: CASSFDRGLQGYTF. The CDR3 DNA follows: TGTGCCAGCAGCTTTGACAGGGGGCTACAAGGCTACACCTTC.

The gene calls are TRBV21-1 and TRBJ1-2; the table's TRBD1 call for D was not verified on the DNA. TRBV21-1 is listed as a pseudogene. This CDR3 contains 15 residues. Written as DNA, the CDR3 is TGTGCCAGCAGCAGAGGGACAGGGGGGAGCTATGGCTACACCTTC. It specifies CASSRGTGGSYGYTF.

The rearrangement uses TRBV12-1 and TRBJ2-7; the tabulated D call, TRBD1, remains unverified against the DNA. TRBV12-1 is deemed a pseudogene. The CDR3 loop spans 16 amino acids. CDR3 coding DNA: TGTGCCAGCAGCTCCCGGACTCAGGGGATTGTAGACGAGCAGTACTTC. This codes for CASSSRTQGIVDEQYF.

V and J are TRBV24-1 and TRBJ1-1, with D perhaps matching TRBD1 (6 bases). Trimming took off 0 bases at V and 3 bases at J, with 13 bases between the two ends. CDR1 is KGHDR, CDR2 SFDVKD, per germline. This CDR3 has 16 amino acids. CDR3 in DNA: TGTGCCACCAGTGATTTGAGAGGGGGAACTTACACTGAAGCTTTCTTT. Translated, it gives CATSDLRGGTYTEAFF.

This chain joins TRBV19 and TRBJ1-1, with a tentative D call TRBD1 (5 bases). V was pared by 7 bases and J by 3 bases, with 24 bases between. The CDR3 covers 17 residues. The germline V gene has CDR1 LNHDA and CDR2 SQIVND (reference sequence). The CDR3 bases are TGTGCCAGTAAAAAAGGGCGGGGCACGGGGCCGTACACTGAAGCTTTCTTT. Translated, it gives CASKKGRGTGPYTEAFF.

The chain uses TRBV5-8 and TRBJ1-2; 7 bases match TRBD1. With 3 bases clipped from V and 2 bases from J, the junction kept 19 bases outside the gene matches. This CDR3 is built from 19 residues. Germline V gives CDR1 SGHTS, CDR2 YDEGEE. CDR3 sequence: CASSSMWRGLSGRNYGYTF. CDR3 bases: TGTGCCAGCAGCTCAATGTGGAGGGGGCTGTCGGGGCGGAACTATGGCTACACCTTC.

The J gene is TRBJ2-5, the V gene TRBV14; no definite D call. CDR3 length equals 13 residues. Trimming removed 1 base at V and 4 bases at J, with 7 bases between. Germline values: CDR1 SGHDN, CDR2 FVKESK. CDR3 bases: TGTGCCAGCAGCCAAGGAGTGCGAGAGACCCAGTACTTC. The encoded protein is CASSQGVRETQYF.

This chain connects TRBV6-5 to TRBJ1-2, with D tentatively TRBD1 (5 bases). CDR1 is MNHEY and CDR2 is SVGAGI in the germline V gene. V lost 6 bases and J 4 bases, leaving 15 bases between the germline ends. The CDR3 spans 14 residues. CDR3 nucleotides: TGTGCCAGCAGCTTATCGACAGTCACCTATGGCTACACCTTC. Translation: CASSLSTVTYGYTF.

The V call is TRBV3-1 (or the pseudogene TRBV3-2), the J call TRBJ2-5, with a tentative D call TRBD1 (5 bases). Germline V gene sequence: CDR1 LGHDT, CDR2 YNNKEL (reference sequence). The CDR3 has 13 residues. Deletions cut 6 bases from V and 4 bases from J, with 12 bases between. The CDR3 coding sequence is TGTGCCAGCAGACTCAGGGTAGGAGAGACCCAGTACTTC. Amino acid sequence: CASRLRVGETQYF.

Only a few counts were recorded for this clone. V gene TRBV28 combines with J gene TRBJ2-1; 8 nucleotides line up with TRBD2. V lost 4 bases and J lost 7; bases outside the gene matches: 9. This CDR3 spans 15 amino acids. Germline V CDR1 and CDR2: MDHEN, SYDVKM. The CDR3 here is CASSSIGGGFNEQFF. In nucleotides, the CDR3 is TGTGCCAGCAGTTCCATCGGGGGGGGCTTTAATGAGCAGTTCTTC.

The chain has TRBV6-5 and TRBJ1-1; no firm D call. The germline CDR1 and CDR2 sequences are MNHEY and SVGAGI. V was trimmed by 11 bases and J by 2 bases, leaving 15 bases between them. This CDR3 spans 13 amino acids. For the CDR3, the DNA is TGTGCCGCTTACGTCAGGCTTAACACTGAAGCTTTCTTT. Encoded protein: CAAYVRLNTEAFF.

The chain carries TRBV6-5 and TRBJ1-5; a possible D gene is TRBD1 (6 bases). V lost 7 bases, J lost 3 bases, and 13 bases lay in between. The CDR3 covers 14 residues. Germline CDR1 MNHEY, CDR2 SVGAGI. CDR3 sequence reads: CASKQTGSNQPQHF. For the CDR3, the DNA is TGTGCCAGCAAGCAGACAGGCTCCAATCAGCCCCAGCATTTT.

This clone appeared a single time. The V gene is TRBV11-2, the J gene TRBJ2-1; D is undetermined. Germline V gives CDR1 SGHAT, CDR2 FQNNGV. Deletions cut 4 bases from V and 8 bases from J, with 9 bases between. This CDR3 has 12 amino acids. The CDR3 DNA follows: TGTGCCAGCAGCTATCGGTTGGATGAGCAGTTCTTC. This gives the protein CASSYRLDEQFF.

The rearrangement uses TRBV4-1 and TRBJ2-2; 8 bases match TRBD1. CDR1 and CDR2 (germline): MGHRA, YSYEKL. There are 17 residues in the CDR3. The trim removed 0 bases at V and 4 bases at J, leaving 7 bases unmatched. DNA of the CDR3: TGCGCCAGCAGCCAAGAGCGACAGGGGATGCGCACCGGGGAGCTGTTTTTT. Encoded protein: CASSQERQGMRTGELFF.

The chain joins TRBV10-3 to TRBJ1-4; 7 bases line up with TRBD1. The J segment lost 4 bases and the V segment lost 6 bases, leaving 5 bases of the junction unmatched. The CDR3 has 14 residues. Germline values: CDR1 ENHRY, CDR2 SYGVKD. The CDR3 DNA reads TGTGCCATCAGCAAGGGGGCGCTTAATGAAAAACTGTTTTTT. Its translation: CAISKGALNEKLFF.

This chain links TRBV5-5 with TRBJ2-7; TRBD1 agrees at 9 bases. The V segment lost 2 bases and the J segment 3 bases; nucleotides outside the gene matches: 3. This CDR3 has 14 residues. Per the germline V gene, CDR1 is SGHKS and CDR2 is YYEKEE (reference sequence). CDR3 amino acids: CASSFRTGVYEQYF. DNA of the CDR3: TGTGCCAGCAGCTTCAGGACAGGGGTCTACGAGCAGTACTTC. Full variable domain (rest looked up from reference TRBV5-5 and TRBJ2-7): DAGVTQSPTHLIKTRGQQVTLRCSPISGHKSVSWYQQVLGQGPQFIFQYYEKEERGRGNFPDRFSARQFPNYSSELNVNALLLGDSALYLCASSFRTGVYEQYFGPGTRLTVT.

The chain is built from TRBV5-6 and TRBJ1-1, with D maybe TRBD1 (5 bases). The germline CDR1 and CDR2 sequences are SGHDT and YYEEEE. V was pared by 3 bases and J by 7 bases, with 13 bases between. This CDR3 comprises 13 residues. Here the CDR3 DNA reads TGTGCCAGCAGCTCACCAGGGTACCGTGAAGCTTTCTTT. As protein: CASSSPGYREAFF.

The rearrangement joins TRBV4-1 to TRBJ1-4, with 7 bases matching TRBD1. The length of the CDR3 is 18 residues. Germline V gene lookup returns CDR1 MGHRA and CDR2 YSYEKL. J gave up 8 bases and V 0 bases, and 15 bases lay outside the gene matches. CDR3 coding DNA: TGCGCCAGCAGCCAAGAGGGGTCCCCACAGGGGCTTTGGGAAAAACTGTTTTTT. This sequence encodes CASSQEGSPQGLWEKLFF.

This chain uses TRBV10-3 with TRBJ2-1; 10 nucleotides line up with TRBD1. CDR3 length: 21 amino acids. The J segment lost 2 bases and the V segment lost 7 bases, leaving 23 bases of the junction unmatched. Germline loops: CDR1 ENHRY, CDR2 SYGVKD. The CDR3 DNA reads as TGTGCCATCACCCTCCATCCTCAGACAGGGGGCTATCCGTCGGCCTACAATGAGCAGTTCTTC. This encodes CAITLHPQTGGYPSAYNEQFF.

The chain is built from TRBV11-2 and TRBJ1-1; D unclear. Germline V gene sequence: CDR1 SGHAT, CDR2 FQNNGV. With 2 bases removed from V and 2 bases from J, the gap between germline ends came to 12 bases. CDR3 length: 15 amino acids. The CDR3 DNA sequence: TGTGCCAGCAGCTTACCTAAAGCTTTTAACACTGAAGCTTTCTTT. Translation gives CASSLPKAFNTEAFF.